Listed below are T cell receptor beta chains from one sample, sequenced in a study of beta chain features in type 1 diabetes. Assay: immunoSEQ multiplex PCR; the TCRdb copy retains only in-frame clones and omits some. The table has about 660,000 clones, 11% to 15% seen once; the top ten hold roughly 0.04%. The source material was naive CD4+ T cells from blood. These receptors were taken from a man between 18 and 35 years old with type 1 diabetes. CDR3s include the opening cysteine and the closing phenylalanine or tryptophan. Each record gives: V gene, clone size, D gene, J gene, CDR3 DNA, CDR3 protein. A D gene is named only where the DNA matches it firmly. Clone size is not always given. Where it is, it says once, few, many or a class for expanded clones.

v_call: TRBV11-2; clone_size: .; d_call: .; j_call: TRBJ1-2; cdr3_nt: TGTGCCAGCAGCCCGGAGGCGATCTATGGCTACACCTTC; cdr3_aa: CASSPEAIYGYTF
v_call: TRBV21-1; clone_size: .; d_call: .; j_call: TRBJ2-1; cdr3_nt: TGTGCCAGGGAAACGGGACTCGAAGGCAATGAGCAGTTCTTC; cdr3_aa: CARETGLEGNEQFF
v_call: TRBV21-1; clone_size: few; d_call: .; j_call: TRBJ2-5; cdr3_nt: TGTGCCAGCAGCATCCGCGAGGAGGAGGGATACGAGACCCAGTACTTC; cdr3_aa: CASSIREEEGYETQYF
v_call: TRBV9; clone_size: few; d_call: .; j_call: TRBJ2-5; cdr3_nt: TGTGCCAGCAGCGTAACTGCCCTGCTTAGTGAGACCCAGTACTTC; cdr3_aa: CASSVTALLSETQYF
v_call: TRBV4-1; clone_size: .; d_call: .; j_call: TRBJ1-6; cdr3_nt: TGCGCCAGCCGTCCGGACAGATCCATTTCACCCCTCCACTTT; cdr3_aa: CASRPDRSISPLHF
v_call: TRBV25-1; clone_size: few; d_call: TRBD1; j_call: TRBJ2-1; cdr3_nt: TGTGCCAGCAGTCCCTGGGGGGACAGGGGATACAATGAGCAGTTCTTC; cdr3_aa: CASSPWGDRGYNEQFF
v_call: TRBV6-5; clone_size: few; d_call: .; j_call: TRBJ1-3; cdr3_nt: TGTGCCAGCAGTTCCCGAGGAGGGGGGCCCGGAAACACCATATATTTT; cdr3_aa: CASSSRGGGPGNTIYF
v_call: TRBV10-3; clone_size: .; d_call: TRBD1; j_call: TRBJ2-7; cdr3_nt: TGTGCCATCAGTGAGTCGACCGGGACAGGCGCCCCTGAGCAGTACTTC; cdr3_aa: CAISESTGTGAPEQYF
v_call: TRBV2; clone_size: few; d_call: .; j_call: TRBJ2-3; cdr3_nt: TGTGCCAGCAAGGGTACCCCGGGGATTAGCACAGATACGCAGTATTTT; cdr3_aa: CASKGTPGISTDTQYF
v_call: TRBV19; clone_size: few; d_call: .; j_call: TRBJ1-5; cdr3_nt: TGTGCCAGTATTGCGGGGGCGTTCTACAATCAGCCCCAGCATTTT; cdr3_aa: CASIAGAFYNQPQHF
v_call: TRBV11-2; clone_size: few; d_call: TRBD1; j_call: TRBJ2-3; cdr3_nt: TGTGCCAGCAGCGAAGACAGGGACACAGATACGCAGTATTTT; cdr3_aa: CASSEDRDTDTQYF
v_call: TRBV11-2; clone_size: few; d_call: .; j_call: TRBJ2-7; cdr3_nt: TGTGCCAGCAGCTTAAGGCTTCAGGGGTCCTACGAGCAGTACTTC; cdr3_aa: CASSLRLQGSYEQYF
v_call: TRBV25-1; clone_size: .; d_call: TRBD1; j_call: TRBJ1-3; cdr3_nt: TGTGCCAGCAGATCGACAGGGGGCTCTGGAAACACCATATATTTT; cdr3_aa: CASRSTGGSGNTIYF
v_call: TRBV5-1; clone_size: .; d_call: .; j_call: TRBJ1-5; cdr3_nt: TGCGCCAGCAGCCGCACGGCTGGGAATCAGCCCCAGCATTTT; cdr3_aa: CASSRTAGNQPQHF
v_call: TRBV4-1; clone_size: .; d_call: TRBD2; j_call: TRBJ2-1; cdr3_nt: TGCGCCAGCAAAGGGAGGGCGGCCCCCTACAATGAGCAGTTCTTC; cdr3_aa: CASKGRAAPYNEQFF
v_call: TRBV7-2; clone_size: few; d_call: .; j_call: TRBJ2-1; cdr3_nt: TGTGCCAGCAGCTTACTCGGGAGTGAGCAGTTCTTC; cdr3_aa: CASSLLGSEQFF
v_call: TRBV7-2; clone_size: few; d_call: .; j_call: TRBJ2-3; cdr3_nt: TGTGCCAGCAGCTCGCTAGGGGTGGGGACAGATACGCAGTATTTT; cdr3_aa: CASSSLGVGTDTQYF
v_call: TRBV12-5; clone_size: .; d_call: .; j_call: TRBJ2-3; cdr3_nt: TGTGCTAGTGGTTTGGGACGGTCCAAGACGCAGTATTTT; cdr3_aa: CASGLGRSKTQYF
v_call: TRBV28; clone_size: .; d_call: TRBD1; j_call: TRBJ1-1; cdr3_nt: TGTGCCAGCAGCCAGGACAGGGCAGAAGCTTTCTTT; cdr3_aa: CASSQDRAEAFF
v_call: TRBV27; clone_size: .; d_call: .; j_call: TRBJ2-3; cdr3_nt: TGTGCCAGCAGTTTATTCGCTAGGTGGAATACGCAGTATTTT; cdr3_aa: CASSLFARWNTQYF
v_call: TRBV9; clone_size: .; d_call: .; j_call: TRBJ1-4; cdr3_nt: TGTGCCAGCAGCGTGGGGACTACGAATGAAAAACTGTTTTTT; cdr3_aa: CASSVGTTNEKLFF
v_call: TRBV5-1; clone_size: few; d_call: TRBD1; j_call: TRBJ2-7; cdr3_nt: TGCGCCAGCAGCTCAGGGGCCGAGACAGGGAAGCTCGAGCAGTACTTC; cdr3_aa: CASSSGAETGKLEQYF
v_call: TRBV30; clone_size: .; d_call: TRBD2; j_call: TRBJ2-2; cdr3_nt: TGTGCCTGGGGACTAGCGGGAGGCACCGGGGAGCTGTTTTTT; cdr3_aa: CAWGLAGGTGELFF
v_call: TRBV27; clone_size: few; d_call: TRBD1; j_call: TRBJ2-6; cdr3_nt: TGTGCCAGCAGTTCGACCTACAGGGGCTCTGGGGCCAACGTCCTGACTTTC; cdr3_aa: CASSSTYRGSGANVLTF
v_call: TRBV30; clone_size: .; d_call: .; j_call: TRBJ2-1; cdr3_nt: TGTGCCTGGGCTAGAAGATTCAATGAGCAGTTCTTC; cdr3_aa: CAWARRFNEQFF
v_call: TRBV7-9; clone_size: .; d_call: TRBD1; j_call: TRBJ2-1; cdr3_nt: TGTGCCAGCAGCTCCCAGGGGGAGTGGAATGAGCAGTTCTTC; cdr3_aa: CASSSQGEWNEQFF
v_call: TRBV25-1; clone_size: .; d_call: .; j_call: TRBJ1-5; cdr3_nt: TGTGCCAGCAGTGAATCGGGAGGGAGCAATCAGCCCCAGCATTTT; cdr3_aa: CASSESGGSNQPQHF
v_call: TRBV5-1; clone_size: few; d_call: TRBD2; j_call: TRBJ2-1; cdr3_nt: TGCGCCAGCAGCCCACTAGCGGGAAACGAGGGTGAGCAGTTCTTC; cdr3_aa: CASSPLAGNEGEQFF